Described below is a single T cell receptor beta chain sequence and its context. Cohort placement rested on clinical history that participants reported themselves. The data were taken from a study of blood T cell repertoires in COVID-19. Overall study: Italy, Spain and the United States were the sources of the convalescent and acute COVID-19 samples. The analysed material was cDNA or gDNA that came from T cells, B-cell-depleted T cells, or PBMCs.

The CDR3 is made up of 16 amino acids. Germline V gene sequence: CDR1 MNHEY, CDR2 SMNVEV (reference sequence). Unmatched junction bases numbered 4, after V lost 0 bases and J lost 4 bases. The data were produced by immunoSEQ multiplex PCR, yet TCRdb's version contains in-frame clones alone and is incomplete. The sample records fewer than 250,000 clones, roughly 77% being singletons. The sample taken for sequencing was PBMCs or T cells enriched from blood (not recorded which). This receptor was taken from a woman aged 50 to 65 with acute COVID-19. V and J are TRBV27 and TRBJ1-2, with 11 bases matching TRBD1. CDR3 region: CASSLSGQGASYGYTF. CDR3 coding DNA: TGTGCCAGCAGTTTATCAGGACAGGGGGCGAGCTATGGCTACACCTTC.